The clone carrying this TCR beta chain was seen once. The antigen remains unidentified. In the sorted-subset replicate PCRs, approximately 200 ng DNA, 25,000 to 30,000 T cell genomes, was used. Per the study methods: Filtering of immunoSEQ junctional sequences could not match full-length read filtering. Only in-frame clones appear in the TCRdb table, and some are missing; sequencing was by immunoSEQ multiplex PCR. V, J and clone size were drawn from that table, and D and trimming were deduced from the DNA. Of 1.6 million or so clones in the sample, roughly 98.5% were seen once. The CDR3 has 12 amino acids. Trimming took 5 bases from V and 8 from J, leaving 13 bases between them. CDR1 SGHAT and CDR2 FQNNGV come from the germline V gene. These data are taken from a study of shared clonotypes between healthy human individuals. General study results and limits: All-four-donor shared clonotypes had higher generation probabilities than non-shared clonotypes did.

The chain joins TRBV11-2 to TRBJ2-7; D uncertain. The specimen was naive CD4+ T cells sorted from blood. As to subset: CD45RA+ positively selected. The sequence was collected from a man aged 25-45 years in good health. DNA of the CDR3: TGTGCCAGCAGCCGATCCGGCCCTCAGCAGTACTTC. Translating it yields CASSRSGPQQYF.